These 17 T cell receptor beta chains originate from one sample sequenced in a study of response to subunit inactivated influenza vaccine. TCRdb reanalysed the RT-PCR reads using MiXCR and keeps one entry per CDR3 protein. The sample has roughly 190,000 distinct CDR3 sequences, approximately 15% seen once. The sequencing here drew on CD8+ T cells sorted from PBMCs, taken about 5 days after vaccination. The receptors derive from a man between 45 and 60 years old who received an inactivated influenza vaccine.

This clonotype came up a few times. The CDR3 coding sequence is TGTGCCAGCAGCATTACGCCTAGCGGGAGGGTTGACTCCTCCTACAATGAGCAGTTCTTC. Translation: CASSITPSGRVDSSYNEQFF. This rearrangement joins TRBV11-1 to TRBJ2-1; 12 positions agree with TRBD2. The V segment lost 5 bases and the J segment 0 bases; nucleotides outside the gene matches: 14. This CDR3 has 20 residues. Germline CDR1 SGHAT, CDR2 FQDESV (reference sequence).

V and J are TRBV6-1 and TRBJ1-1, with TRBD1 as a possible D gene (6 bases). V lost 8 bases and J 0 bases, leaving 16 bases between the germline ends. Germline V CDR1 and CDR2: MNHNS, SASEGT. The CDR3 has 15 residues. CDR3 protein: CASSWGQGLNTEAFF. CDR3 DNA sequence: TGTGCCAGCTCGTGGGGGCAGGGATTGAACACTGAAGCTTTCTTT.

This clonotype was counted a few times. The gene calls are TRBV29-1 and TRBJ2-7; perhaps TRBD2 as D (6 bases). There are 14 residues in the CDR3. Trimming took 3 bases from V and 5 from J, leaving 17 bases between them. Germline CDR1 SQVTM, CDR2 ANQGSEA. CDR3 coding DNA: TGCAGCGTTGATCCCCGCGGGACGGGCAACGAGCAGTACTTC. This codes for CSVDPRGTGNEQYF.

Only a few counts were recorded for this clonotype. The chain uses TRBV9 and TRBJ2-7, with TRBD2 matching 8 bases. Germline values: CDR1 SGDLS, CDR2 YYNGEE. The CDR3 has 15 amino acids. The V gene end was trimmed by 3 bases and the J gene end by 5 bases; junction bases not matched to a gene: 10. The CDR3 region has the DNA TGTGCCAGCAGCGCGTCAGCGGGGGTCCTAGACGAGCAGTACTTC. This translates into CASSASAGVLDEQYF. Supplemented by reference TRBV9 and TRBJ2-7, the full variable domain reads DSGVTQTPKHLITATGQRVTLRCSPRSGDLSVYWYQQSLDQGLQFLIQYYNGEERAKGNILERFSAQQFPDLHSELNLSSLELGDSALYFCASSASAGVLDEQYFGPGTRLTVT.

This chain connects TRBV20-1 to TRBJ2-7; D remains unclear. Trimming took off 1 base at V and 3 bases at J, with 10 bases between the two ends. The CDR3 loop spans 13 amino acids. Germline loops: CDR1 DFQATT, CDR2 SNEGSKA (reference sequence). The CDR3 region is CSARGTDFYEQYF. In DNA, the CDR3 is TGCAGTGCTAGAGGGACGGATTTCTACGAGCAGTACTTC.

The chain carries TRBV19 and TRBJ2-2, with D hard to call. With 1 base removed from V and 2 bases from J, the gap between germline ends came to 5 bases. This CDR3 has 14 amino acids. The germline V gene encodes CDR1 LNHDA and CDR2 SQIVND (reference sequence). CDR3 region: CASSIGGNTGELFF. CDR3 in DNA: TGTGCCAGTAGTATAGGCGGAAACACCGGGGAGCTGTTTTTT.

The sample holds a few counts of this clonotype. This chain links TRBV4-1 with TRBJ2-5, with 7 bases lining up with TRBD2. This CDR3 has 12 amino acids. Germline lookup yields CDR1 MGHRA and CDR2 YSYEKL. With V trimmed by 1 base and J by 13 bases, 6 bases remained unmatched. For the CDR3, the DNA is TGCGCCAGCAGCCAAGGGGGGGAGGGCTCGTACTTC. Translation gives CASSQGGEGSYF.

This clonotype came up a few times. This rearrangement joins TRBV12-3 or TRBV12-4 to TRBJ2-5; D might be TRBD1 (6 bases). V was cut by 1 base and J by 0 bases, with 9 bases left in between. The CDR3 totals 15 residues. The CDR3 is CASSLEGGNQETQYF. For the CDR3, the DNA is TGTGCCAGCAGTTTAGAAGGGGGTAACCAAGAGACCCAGTACTTC.

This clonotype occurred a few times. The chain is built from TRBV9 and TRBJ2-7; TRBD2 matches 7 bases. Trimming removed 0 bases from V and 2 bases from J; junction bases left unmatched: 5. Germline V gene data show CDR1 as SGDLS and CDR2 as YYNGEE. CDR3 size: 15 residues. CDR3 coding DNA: TGTGCCAGCAGCGTAGGTGGCGGGAGCGCCTACGAGCAGTACTTC. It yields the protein CASSVGGGSAYEQYF.

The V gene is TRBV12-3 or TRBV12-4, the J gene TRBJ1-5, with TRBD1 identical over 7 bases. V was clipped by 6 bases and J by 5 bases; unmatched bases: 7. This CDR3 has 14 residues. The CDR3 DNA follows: TGTGCCAGCAGCCCAGGGGGGACGGATCAGCCCCAGCATTTT. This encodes CASSPGGTDQPQHF.

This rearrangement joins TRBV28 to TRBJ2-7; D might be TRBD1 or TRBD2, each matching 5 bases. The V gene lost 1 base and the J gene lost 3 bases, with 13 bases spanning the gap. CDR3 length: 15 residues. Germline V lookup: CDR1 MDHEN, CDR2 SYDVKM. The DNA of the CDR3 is TGTGCCAGCAGTTTATATGGGGGAGCAGACTACGAGCAGTACTTC. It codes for CASSLYGGADYEQYF.

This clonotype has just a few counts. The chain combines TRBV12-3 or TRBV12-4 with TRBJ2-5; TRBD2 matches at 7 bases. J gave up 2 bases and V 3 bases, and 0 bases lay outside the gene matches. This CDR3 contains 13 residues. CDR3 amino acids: CASSFGGQETQYF. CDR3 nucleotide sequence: TGTGCCAGCAGTTTCGGGGGGCAAGAGACCCAGTACTTC.

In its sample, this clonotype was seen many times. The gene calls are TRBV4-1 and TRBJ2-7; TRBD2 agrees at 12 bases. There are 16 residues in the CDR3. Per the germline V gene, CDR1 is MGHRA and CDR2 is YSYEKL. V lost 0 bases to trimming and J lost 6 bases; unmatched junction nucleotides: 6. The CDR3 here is CASSQDRASGRVEQYF. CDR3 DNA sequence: TGCGCCAGCAGCCAAGATCGGGCTAGCGGGAGGGTCGAGCAGTACTTC.

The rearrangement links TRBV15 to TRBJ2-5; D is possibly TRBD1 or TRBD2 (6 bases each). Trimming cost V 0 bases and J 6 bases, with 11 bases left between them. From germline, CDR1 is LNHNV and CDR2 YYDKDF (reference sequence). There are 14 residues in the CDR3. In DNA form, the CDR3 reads TGTGCCACCAGCAGAGATAGGGGGGCGAAGACCCAGTACTTC. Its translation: CATSRDRGAKTQYF. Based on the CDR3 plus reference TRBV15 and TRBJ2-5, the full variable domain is DAMVIQNPRYQVTQFGKPVTLSCSQTLNHNVMYWYQQKSSQAPKLLFHYYDKDFNNEADTPDNFQSRRPNTSFCFLDIRSPGLGDTAMYLCATSRDRGAKTQYFGPGTRLLVL.

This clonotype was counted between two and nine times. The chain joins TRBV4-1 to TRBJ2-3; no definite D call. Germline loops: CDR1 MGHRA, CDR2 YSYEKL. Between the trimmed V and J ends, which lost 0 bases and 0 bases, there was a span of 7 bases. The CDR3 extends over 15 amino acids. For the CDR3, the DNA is TGCGCCAGCAGCCAAGAGGGGTTTAGCACAGATACGCAGTATTTT. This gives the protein CASSQEGFSTDTQYF.

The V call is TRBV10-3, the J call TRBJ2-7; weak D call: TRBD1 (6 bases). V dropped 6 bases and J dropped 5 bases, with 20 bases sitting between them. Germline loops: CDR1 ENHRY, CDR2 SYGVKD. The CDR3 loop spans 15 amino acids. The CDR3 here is CAISPSFTGIHEQYF. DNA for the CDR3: TGTGCCATCAGCCCATCCTTTACAGGGATCCACGAGCAGTACTTC.

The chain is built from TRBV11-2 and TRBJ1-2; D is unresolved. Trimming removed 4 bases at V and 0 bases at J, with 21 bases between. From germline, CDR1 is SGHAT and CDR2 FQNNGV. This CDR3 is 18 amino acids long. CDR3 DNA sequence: TGTGCCAGCAGCTCGTCGTTCCCGACCGGGTTTACTAACTATGGCTACACCTTC. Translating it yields CASSSSFPTGFTNYGYTF.